Below, 14 T cell receptor beta chains from the same sample are listed, as sequenced in a study of blood T cell repertoires in COVID-19. Only in-frame clones appear in the TCRdb table, and some are missing; sequencing was by immunoSEQ multiplex PCR. The sample lists over 110,000 clones, approximately 80% seen once, with roughly 3.7% in the top ten. Sequences were obtained from PBMCs or T cells enriched from blood (not recorded which). Receptors originate from a man aged 50-59 years in a cohort exposed to, infected with or recovered from COVID-19 (not recorded which).

This chain joins TRBV7-9 and TRBJ1-1; 7 bases fit TRBD1. Germline trimming cut 2 bases from V and 4 bases from J; bases unmatched to any gene: 4. The germline CDR1 and CDR2 sequences are SEHNR and FQNEAQ (reference sequence). The CDR3 totals 14 residues. CDR3 sequence (DNA): TGTGCCAGCAGCTTAACAGGGGTGGTCACTGAAGCTTTCTTT. This translates into CASSLTGVVTEAFF.

The chain couples TRBV5-6 to TRBJ1-5, with D tentatively TRBD1 (5 bases). Per germline, CDR1 SGHDT and CDR2 YYEEEE. Trimming stripped 3 bases from V and 6 bases from J, with 7 bases between. The CDR3 length is 12 residues. The CDR3 bases are TGTGCCAGCAGCTACAGGAGTCAGCCCCAGCATTTT. It codes for CASSYRSQPQHF.

J is TRBJ2-3 and V is TRBV5-1, with D possibly matching TRBD2 (5 bases). The CDR3 has 15 residues. CDR1 and CDR2 (germline): SGHRS, YFSETQ. Deletions cut 0 bases from V and 4 bases from J, with 12 bases between. The CDR3 DNA follows: TGCGCCAGCAGCTTGGCCGGGAAGGGTTCAGATACGCAGTATTTT. Residues: CASSLAGKGSDTQYF. The whole variable domain, filled in from reference TRBV5-1 and TRBJ2-3, reads KAGVTQTPRYLIKTRGQQVTLSCSPISGHRSVSWYQQTPGQGLQFLFEYFSETQRNKGNFPGRFSGRQFSNSRSEMNVSTLELGDSALYLCASSLAGKGSDTQYFGPGTRLTVL.

The chain combines TRBV4-3 with TRBJ1-5; D possibly corresponds to TRBD1 (6 bases). The CDR3 is 13 amino acids. Trimming removed 5 bases from V and 4 bases from J, with 9 bases in between. Germline V CDR1 and CDR2: LGHNA, YSLEER. CDR3 residues: CASSETGNQPQHF. The CDR3 DNA follows: TGCGCCAGCAGCGAAACAGGGAATCAGCCCCAGCATTTT.

The gene calls are TRBV19 and TRBJ1-6; TRBD1 matches 10 bases. The CDR3 is 16 amino acids. CDR1 is LNHDA, CDR2 SQIVND, per germline (reference sequence). J gave up 6 bases and V 4 bases, and 6 bases lay outside the gene matches. This chain's CDR3 is CASSTGRDRGNSPLHF. CDR3 sequence (DNA): TGTGCCAGTAGTACCGGCCGGGACAGGGGTAATTCACCCCTCCACTTT.

V usage is TRBV10-2 and J usage is TRBJ1-2; D remains ambiguous. The CDR3 extends over 14 amino acids. CDR1 is WSHSY and CDR2 is SAAADI in the germline V gene. Trimming took 2 bases from V and 4 from J, leaving 11 bases between them. The CDR3 bases are TGCGCCAGCAGTGAGAGCCCCCGGGGCTATGGCTACACCTTC. Its protein is CASSESPRGYGYTF.

In its sample, this clone was seen once. V and J are TRBV11-2 and TRBJ2-3, with TRBD1 as a possible D gene (6 bases). The CDR3 runs to 15 residues. In germline, CDR1 is SGHAT, CDR2 FQNNGV. V lost 6 bases, J lost 1 base, and 14 bases lay in between. The DNA of the CDR3 is TGTGCCAGCAGACGAGGACAGTTCGGCACAGATACGCAGTATTTT. As protein: CASRRGQFGTDTQYF. The full variable domain, rest sourced from reference TRBV11-2 and TRBJ2-3, is EAGVAQSPRYKIIEKRQSVAFWCNPISGHATLYWYQQILGQGPKLLIQFQNNGVVDDSQLPKDRFSAERLKGVDSTLKIQPAKLEDSAVYLCASRRGQFGTDTQYFGPGTRLTVL.

This chain links TRBV27 with TRBJ2-1, with 15 positions matching TRBD2. Germline V gene sequence: CDR1 MNHEY, CDR2 SMNVEV (reference sequence). V shed 6 bases and J 0 bases; nucleotides not matched to a gene: 9. This CDR3 has 19 residues. DNA for the CDR3: TGTGCCAGCAGGCGGACTAGCGGGAGGGCCCGGAGCTCCTACAATGAGCAGTTCTTC. Translation: CASRRTSGRARSSYNEQFF.

The chain is built from TRBV7-9 and TRBJ2-7, with TRBD1 identical over 8 bases. Germline assignment: CDR1 SEHNR and CDR2 FQNEAQ (reference sequence). Germline trimming cut 1 base from V and 2 bases from J; bases unmatched to any gene: 1. The length of the CDR3 is 14 residues. The CDR3 DNA reads TGTGCCAGCAGCTTAGGGACAGGGCCCTACGAGCAGTACTTC. Its translation: CASSLGTGPYEQYF. The variable domain in full, with the rest retrieved from reference TRBV7-9 and TRBJ2-7, is DTGVSQNPRHKITKRGQNVTFRCDPISEHNRLYWYRQTLGQGPEFLTYFQNEAQLEKSRLLSDRFSAERPKGSFSTLEIQRTEQGDSAMYLCASSLGTGPYEQYFGPGTRLTVT.

This clone was observed a few times. The CDR3 region has the DNA TGCGCCAGCAGTGGAGGGACAGGGGTTGATTCTGAAAAACTGTTTTTT. This translates into CASSGGTGVDSEKLFF. This chain connects TRBV10-2 to TRBJ1-4, with 10 bases that match TRBD1. Unmatched junction bases numbered 9, after V lost 4 bases and J lost 7 bases. CDR3 length: 16 amino acids. The germline V gene has CDR1 WSHSY and CDR2 SAAADI.

This clone was seen only once. The rearrangement uses TRBV14 and TRBJ2-1; no firm D call. Germline CDR1 and CDR2: SGHDN and FVKESK. This CDR3 spans 16 amino acids. The V end lost 0 bases, the J end lost 9 bases, and 18 bases lay between the germline ends. The DNA of the CDR3 is TGTGCCAGCAGCCAAGATGCTAGTCATTATTTCATTGAGCAGTTCTTC. This sequence encodes CASSQDASHYFIEQFF.

V is TRBV27 and J is TRBJ1-5, with TRBD1 identical over 9 bases. Per germline, CDR1 MNHEY and CDR2 SMNVEV (reference sequence). V was pared by 6 bases and J by 10 bases, with 7 bases of the junction left unmatched. The CDR3 is made up of 13 amino acids. This CDR3 is CASSRQGVGPQHF. DNA for the CDR3: TGTGCCAGCAGCCGACAGGGGGTAGGACCCCAGCATTTT.

The V call is TRBV27, the J call TRBJ1-2, with 12 bases matching TRBD1. Germline-derived CDR1 and CDR2 are MNHEY and SMNVEV (reference sequence). Trimming at V came to 5 bases and at J to 4 bases, leaving 14 bases not matched to a gene. The CDR3 is 18 residues long. The CDR3 is CASSLLGTGGLGGYGYTF. The DNA of the CDR3 is TGTGCCAGCAGTCTGTTAGGGACAGGGGGCCTGGGGGGCTATGGCTACACCTTC.

The genes are TRBV5-1 and TRBJ1-3; D ambiguous. The CDR3 is 16 amino acids. Germline V lookup: CDR1 SGHRS, CDR2 YFSETQ. With 0 bases removed from V and 7 bases from J, the gap between germline ends came to 17 bases. DNA of the CDR3: TGCGCCAGCAGCTTGGGTCGAAGCAGGTTTACTAACACCATATATTTT. Its protein is CASSLGRSRFTNTIYF.